A single sample is the source of the 9 T cell receptor beta chains below, sequenced in a study of graft-versus-host responses after intestinal transplantation. Assay used: immunoSEQ multiplex PCR; TCRdb lists only in-frame clones, some missing. This sample has some 100,000 clones, with 87% found just once. The antigens of these receptors remain unknown. Sequencing was performed on unstimulated CD4+ T cells sorted from spleen or lymph node cells, taken before transplant. These receptor sequences come from a human donor who was the organ donor for an intestinal transplant.

This sequence joins TRBV2 and TRBJ1-2, with 8 bases fitting TRBD1. Germline CDR1 and CDR2: SNHLY and FYNNEI. The CDR3 runs to 10 residues. The V segment lost 8 bases and the J segment 8 bases; nucleotides outside the gene matches: 1. The DNA of the CDR3 is TGTGCCAGCGGGACAGGCGGCTACACCTTC. Translating it yields CASGTGGYTF.

The CDR3 DNA reads TGTGCCAGTAGTATAAGACAGGGAGCGAGGAACACTGAAGCTTTCTTT. Translating gives CASSIRQGARNTEAFF. The J gene is TRBJ1-1, the V gene TRBV19, with 7 bases that match TRBD1. CDR1 is LNHDA, CDR2 SQIVND, per germline (reference sequence). This CDR3 is built from 16 residues. Trimming at V came to 2 bases and at J to 1 base, leaving 7 bases not matched to a gene.

This sequence joins TRBV29-1 and TRBJ1-5; TRBD1 agrees at 7 bases. CDR3 length: 13 amino acids. Germline-derived CDR1 and CDR2 are SQVTM and ANQGSEA. J was trimmed by 5 bases and V by 6 bases; bases with no gene match: 7. The CDR3 here is CSVRQGGDQPQHF. The CDR3 coding sequence is TGCAGCGTGAGACAGGGAGGGGATCAGCCCCAGCATTTT.

This clone was seen a few times. The CDR3 sequence is CASSYQAYSGNTIYF. For the CDR3, the DNA is TGTGCCAGCAGTTACCAGGCTTACTCTGGAAACACCATATATTTT. The chain recombines TRBV6-5 with TRBJ1-3; no clear D gene. V was clipped by 2 bases and J by 0 bases, with 8 bases between them. There are 15 residues in the CDR3. Germline V CDR1 and CDR2: MNHEY, SVGAGI.

The gene calls are TRBV11-1 and TRBJ2-6; no clear D. Trimming cost V 5 bases and J 0 bases, with 17 bases left between them. The CDR3 loop spans 18 amino acids. Germline V gene data show CDR1 as SGHAT and CDR2 as FQDESV (reference sequence). In DNA, the CDR3 is TGTGCCAGCAGCCCGGACCGGGCACTTCTCTCTGGGGCCAACGTCCTGACTTTC. It encodes CASSPDRALLSGANVLTF.

The V and J genes are TRBV4-1 and TRBJ2-7; TRBD1 matches at 8 bases. Losses at the gene ends were 3 bases for V and 7 bases for J; bases not matched to a gene: 11. This CDR3 contains 15 residues. Germline-derived CDR1 and CDR2 are MGHRA and YSYEKL. Here the CDR3 reads CASSQHNQGAREQYF. In DNA form, the CDR3 reads TGCGCCAGCAGCCAGCACAACCAGGGGGCGAGGGAGCAGTACTTC.

This clone was found once. In the same sample, other DNA sequences code for this CDR3. The chain couples TRBV28 to TRBJ1-2, with a possible D match to TRBD1 (5 bases). This CDR3 has 12 amino acids. CDR1 MDHEN and CDR2 SYDVKM come from the germline V gene. V was cut by 3 bases and J by 4 bases, with 6 bases left in between. Here the CDR3 DNA reads TGTGCCAGCAGTTTGGGGGGCTATGGCTACACCTTC. This encodes CASSLGGYGYTF.

CDR3 bases: TGTGCCAGCAGCCAAGAGTGGGTTAGCAATCAGCCCCAGCATTTT. Encoded protein: CASSQEWVSNQPQHF. The chain uses TRBV4-2 and TRBJ1-5; D ambiguous. CDR1 is LGHNA and CDR2 is YNFKEQ in the germline V gene. V was pared by 0 bases and J by 0 bases, with 6 bases between. This CDR3 has 15 amino acids.

This sequence joins TRBV27 and TRBJ1-6, with D possibly being TRBD1 (5 bases). V was clipped by 0 bases and J by 6 bases, with 9 bases between them. Germline V gene lookup returns CDR1 MNHEY and CDR2 SMNVEV (reference sequence). The CDR3 is 15 residues long. The CDR3 spells CASSLSSGINSPLHF. The CDR3 coding sequence is TGTGCCAGCAGTTTATCATCAGGGATTAATTCACCCCTCCACTTT.